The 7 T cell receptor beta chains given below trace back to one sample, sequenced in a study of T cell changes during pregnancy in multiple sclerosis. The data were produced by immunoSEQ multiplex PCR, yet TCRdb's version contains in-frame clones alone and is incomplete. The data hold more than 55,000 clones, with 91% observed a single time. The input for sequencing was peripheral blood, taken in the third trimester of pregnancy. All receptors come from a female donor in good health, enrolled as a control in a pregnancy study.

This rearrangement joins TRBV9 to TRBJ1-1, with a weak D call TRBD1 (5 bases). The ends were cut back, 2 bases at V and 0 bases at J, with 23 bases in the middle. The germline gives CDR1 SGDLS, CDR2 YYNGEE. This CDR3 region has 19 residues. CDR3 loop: CASSVPFIGVTVMNTEAFF. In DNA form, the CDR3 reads TGTGCCAGCAGCGTCCCATTCATAGGGGTAACAGTCATGAACACTGAAGCTTTCTTT.

CDR3 sequence (DNA): TGTGCCTGGAGAGCCCGGGACAGGGATAACTATGGCTACACCTTC. Translated, it gives CAWRARDRDNYGYTF. The chain recombines TRBV30 with TRBJ1-2; 9 nucleotides align to TRBD1. The CDR3 contains 15 residues. Per the germline V gene, CDR1 is GTSNPN and CDR2 is SVGIG (reference sequence). Trimming removed 3 bases from V and 1 base from J; junction bases left unmatched: 6.

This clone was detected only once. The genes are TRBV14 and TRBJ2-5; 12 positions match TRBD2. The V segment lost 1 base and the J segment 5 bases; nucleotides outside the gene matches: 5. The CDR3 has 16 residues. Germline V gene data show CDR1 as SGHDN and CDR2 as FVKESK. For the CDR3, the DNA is TGTGCCAGCAGCCAAGTTCGGCTAGCGGGAGGGGAGACCCAGTACTTC. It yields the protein CASSQVRLAGGETQYF. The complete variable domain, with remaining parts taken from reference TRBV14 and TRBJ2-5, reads EAGVTQFPSHSVIEKGQTVTLRCDPISGHDNLYWYRRVMGKEIKFLLHFVKESKQDESGMPNNRFLAERTGGTYSTLKVQPAELEDSGVYFCASSQVRLAGGETQYFGPGTRLLVL.

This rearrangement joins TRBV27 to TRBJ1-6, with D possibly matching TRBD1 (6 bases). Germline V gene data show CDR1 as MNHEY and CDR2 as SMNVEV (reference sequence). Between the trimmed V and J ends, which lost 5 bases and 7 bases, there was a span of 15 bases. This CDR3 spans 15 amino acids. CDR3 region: CASSPGTSANSPLHF. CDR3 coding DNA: TGTGCCAGCAGTCCTGGGACATCCGCCAATTCACCCCTCCACTTT.

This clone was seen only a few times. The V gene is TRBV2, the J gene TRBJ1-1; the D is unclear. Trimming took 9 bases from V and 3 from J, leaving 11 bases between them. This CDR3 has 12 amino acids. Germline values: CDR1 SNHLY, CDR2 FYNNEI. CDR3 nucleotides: TGTGCCAGGCGGTTTCGGGACACTGAAGCTTTCTTT. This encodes CARRFRDTEAFF.

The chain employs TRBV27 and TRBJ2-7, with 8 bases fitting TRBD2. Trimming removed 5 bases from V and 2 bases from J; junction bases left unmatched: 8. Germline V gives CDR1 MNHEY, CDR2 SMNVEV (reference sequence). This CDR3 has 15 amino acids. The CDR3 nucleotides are TGTGCCAGCAGTCCCGGCGGGAGGTTAACCTACGAGCAGTACTTC. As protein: CASSPGGRLTYEQYF.

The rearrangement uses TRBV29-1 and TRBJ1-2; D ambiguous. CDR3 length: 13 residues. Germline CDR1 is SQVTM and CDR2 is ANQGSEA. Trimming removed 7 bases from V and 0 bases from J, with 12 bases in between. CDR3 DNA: TGCAGCGCCCGAGAGGAAACTAACTATGGCTACACCTTC. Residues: CSAREETNYGYTF.